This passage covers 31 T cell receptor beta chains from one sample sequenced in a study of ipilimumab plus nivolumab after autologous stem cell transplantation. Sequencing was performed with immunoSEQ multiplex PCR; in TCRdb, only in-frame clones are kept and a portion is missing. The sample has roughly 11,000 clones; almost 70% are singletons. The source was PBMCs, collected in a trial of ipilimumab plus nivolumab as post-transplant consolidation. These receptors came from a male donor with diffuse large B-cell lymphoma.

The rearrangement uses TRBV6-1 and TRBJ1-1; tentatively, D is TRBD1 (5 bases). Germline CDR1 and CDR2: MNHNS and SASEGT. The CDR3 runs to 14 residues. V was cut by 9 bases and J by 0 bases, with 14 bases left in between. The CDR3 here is CASRTGRMNTEAFF. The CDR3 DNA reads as TGTGCCAGTCGGACGGGACGGATGAACACTGAAGCTTTCTTT.

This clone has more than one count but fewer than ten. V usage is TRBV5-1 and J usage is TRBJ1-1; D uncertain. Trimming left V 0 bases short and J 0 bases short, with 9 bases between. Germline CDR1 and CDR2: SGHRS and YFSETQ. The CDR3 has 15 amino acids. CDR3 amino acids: CASSLGERMNTEAFF. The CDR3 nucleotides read TGCGCCAGCAGCTTGGGTGAGAGAATGAACACTGAAGCTTTCTTT.

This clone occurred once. In DNA form, the CDR3 reads TGCAGCGTTACGCGGGGTGGCGAGCAGTACTTC. Encoded protein: CSVTRGGEQYF. The chain combines TRBV29-1 with TRBJ2-7, with a weak D call TRBD2 (6 bases). The CDR3 totals 11 residues. The germline V gene has CDR1 SQVTM and CDR2 ANQGSEA. Trimming left V 5 bases short and J 6 bases short, with 11 bases between.

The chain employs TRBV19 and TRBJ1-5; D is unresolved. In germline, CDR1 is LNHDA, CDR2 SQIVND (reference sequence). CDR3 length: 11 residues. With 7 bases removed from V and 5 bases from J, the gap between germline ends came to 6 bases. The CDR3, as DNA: TGTGCCAGTATTAGGGATCAGCCCCAGCATTTT. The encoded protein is CASIRDQPQHF.

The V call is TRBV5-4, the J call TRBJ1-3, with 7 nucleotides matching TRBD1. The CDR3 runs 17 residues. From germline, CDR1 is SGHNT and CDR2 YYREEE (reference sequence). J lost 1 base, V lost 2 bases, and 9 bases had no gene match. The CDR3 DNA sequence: TGTGCCAGCAGCTTACCCGGGGACAGCTATTCTGGAAACACCATATATTTT. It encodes CASSLPGDSYSGNTIYF.

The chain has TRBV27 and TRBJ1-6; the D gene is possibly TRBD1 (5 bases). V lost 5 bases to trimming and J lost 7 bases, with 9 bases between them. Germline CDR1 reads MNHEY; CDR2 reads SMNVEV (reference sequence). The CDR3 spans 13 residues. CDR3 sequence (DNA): TGTGCCAGCAGTCCCCAGGGAAATTCACCCCTCCACTTT. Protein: CASSPQGNSPLHF.

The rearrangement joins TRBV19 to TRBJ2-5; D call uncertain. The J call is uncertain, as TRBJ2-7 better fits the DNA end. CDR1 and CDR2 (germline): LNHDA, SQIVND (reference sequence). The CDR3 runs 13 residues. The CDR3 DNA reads TGTGCCAGTAGCCGATCATGGTCCTACGAGCAGTACTTC. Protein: CASSRSWSYEQYF.

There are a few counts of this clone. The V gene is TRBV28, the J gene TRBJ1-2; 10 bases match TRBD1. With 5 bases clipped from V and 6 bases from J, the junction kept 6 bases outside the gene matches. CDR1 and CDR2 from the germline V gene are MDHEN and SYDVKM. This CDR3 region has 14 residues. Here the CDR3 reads CASSIDRGQDGYTF. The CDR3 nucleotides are TGTGCCAGCAGTATCGACAGGGGGCAAGATGGCTACACCTTC.

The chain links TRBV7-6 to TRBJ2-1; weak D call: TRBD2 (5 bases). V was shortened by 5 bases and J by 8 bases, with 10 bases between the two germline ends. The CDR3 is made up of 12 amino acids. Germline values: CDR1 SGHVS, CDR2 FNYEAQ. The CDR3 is CASSAGRDEQFF. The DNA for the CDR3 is TGTGCCAGCAGCGCGGGCCGCGATGAGCAGTTCTTC.

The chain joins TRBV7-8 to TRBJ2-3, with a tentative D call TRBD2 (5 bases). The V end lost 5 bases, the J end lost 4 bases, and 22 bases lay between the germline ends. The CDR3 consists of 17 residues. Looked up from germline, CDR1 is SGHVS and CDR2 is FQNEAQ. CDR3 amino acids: CASSPGREGREADTQYF. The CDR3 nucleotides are TGTGCCAGCAGCCCAGGCAGAGAGGGAAGGGAAGCAGATACGCAGTATTTT.

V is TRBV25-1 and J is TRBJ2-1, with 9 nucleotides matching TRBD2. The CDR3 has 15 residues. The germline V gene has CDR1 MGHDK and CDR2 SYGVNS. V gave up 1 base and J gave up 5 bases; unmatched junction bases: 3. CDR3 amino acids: CASSESASGDNEQFF. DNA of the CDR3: TGTGCCAGCAGTGAATCGGCTAGCGGGGACAATGAGCAGTTCTTC.

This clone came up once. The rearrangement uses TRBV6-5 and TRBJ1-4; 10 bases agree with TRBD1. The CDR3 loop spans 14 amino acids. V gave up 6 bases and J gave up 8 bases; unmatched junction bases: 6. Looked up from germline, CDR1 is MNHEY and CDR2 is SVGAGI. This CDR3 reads CASRLTGGVEKLFF. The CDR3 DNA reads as TGTGCCAGCAGACTGACAGGGGGCGTCGAAAAACTGTTTTTT.

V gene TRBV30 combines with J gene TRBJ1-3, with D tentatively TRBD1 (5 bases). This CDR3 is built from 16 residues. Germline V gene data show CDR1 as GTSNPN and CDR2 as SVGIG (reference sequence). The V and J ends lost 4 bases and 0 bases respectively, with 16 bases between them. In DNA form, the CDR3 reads TGTGCCTGGACCCATGACGGGGGGAACTCTGGAAACACCATATATTTT. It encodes CAWTHDGGNSGNTIYF.

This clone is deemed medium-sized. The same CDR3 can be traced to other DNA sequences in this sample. This CDR3 is CASSEGHFYEQYF. The CDR3, as DNA: TGTGCCAGCAGTGAAGGGCACTTCTACGAGCAGTACTTC. J is TRBJ2-7 and V is TRBV2; D remains unclear. Trimming pared 1 base from V and 3 bases from J, leaving 7 bases between. The germline gives CDR1 SNHLY, CDR2 FYNNEI. This CDR3 contains 13 residues.

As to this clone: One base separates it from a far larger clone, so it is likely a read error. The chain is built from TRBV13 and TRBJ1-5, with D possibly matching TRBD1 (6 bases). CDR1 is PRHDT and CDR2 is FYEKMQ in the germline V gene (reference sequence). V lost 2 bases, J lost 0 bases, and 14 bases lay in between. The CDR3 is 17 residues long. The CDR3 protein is CASSLSGGGGSNQPQHF. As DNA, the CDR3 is TGTGCCAGCAGCTTAAGCGGGGGCGGGGGTAGCAATCAGCCCCAGCATTTT.

The CDR3 region is CASSFIRLGTDTQYF. CDR3 DNA: TGTGCCAGCAGTTTTATTAGGCTGGGTACAGATACGCAGTATTTT. The rearrangement links TRBV27 to TRBJ2-3; D not resolved. Trimming took off 3 bases at V and 3 bases at J, with 13 bases between the two ends. The CDR3 totals 15 residues. The germline gives CDR1 MNHEY, CDR2 SMNVEV (reference sequence).

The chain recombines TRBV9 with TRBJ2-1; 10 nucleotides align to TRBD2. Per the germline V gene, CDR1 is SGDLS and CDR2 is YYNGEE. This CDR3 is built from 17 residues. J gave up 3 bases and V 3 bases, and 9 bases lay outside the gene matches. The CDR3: CASSASSERGGYNEQFF. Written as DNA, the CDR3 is TGTGCCAGCAGCGCTTCCTCGGAGCGGGGGGGCTACAATGAGCAGTTCTTC.

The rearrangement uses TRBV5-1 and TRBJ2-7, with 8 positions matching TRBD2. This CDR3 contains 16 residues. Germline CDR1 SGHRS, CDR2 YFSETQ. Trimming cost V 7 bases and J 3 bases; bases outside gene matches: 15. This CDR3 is CASGFLAGGPHYEQYF. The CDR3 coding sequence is TGCGCCAGCGGGTTCCTTGCGGGAGGACCCCACTACGAGCAGTACTTC.

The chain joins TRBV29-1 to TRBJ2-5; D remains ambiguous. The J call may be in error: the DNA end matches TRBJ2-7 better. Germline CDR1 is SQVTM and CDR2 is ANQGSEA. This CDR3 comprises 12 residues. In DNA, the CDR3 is TGCAGCGTTGGAGGCCTCGCCTACGAGCAGTACTTC. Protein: CSVGGLAYEQYF.

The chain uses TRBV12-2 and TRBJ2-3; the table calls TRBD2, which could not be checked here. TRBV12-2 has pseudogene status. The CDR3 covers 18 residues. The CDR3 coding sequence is TGTGCAAGTCGCTTAGTTTTTCTCCTAGCGGGGGGCACAGATACGCAGTATTTT. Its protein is CASRLVFLLAGGTDTQYF.

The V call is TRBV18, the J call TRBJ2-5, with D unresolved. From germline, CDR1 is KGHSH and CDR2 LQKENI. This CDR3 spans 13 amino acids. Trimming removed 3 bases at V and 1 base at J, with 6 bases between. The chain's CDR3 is CASSPGRQETQYF. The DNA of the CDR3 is TGTGCCAGCTCACCCGGTCGCCAAGAGACCCAGTACTTC.

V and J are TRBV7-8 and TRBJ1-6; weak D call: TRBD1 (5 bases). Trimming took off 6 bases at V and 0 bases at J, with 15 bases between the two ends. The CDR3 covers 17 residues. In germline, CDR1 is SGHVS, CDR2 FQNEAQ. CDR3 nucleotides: TGTGCCAGCAGGGGGGGGGAGGTGAGCTCCTATAATTCACCCCTCCACTTT. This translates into CASRGGEVSSYNSPLHF.

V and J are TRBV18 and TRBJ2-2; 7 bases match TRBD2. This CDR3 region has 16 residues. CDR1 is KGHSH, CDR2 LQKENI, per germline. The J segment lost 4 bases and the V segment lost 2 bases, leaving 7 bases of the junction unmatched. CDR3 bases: TGTGCCAGCTCACCAAAGGCAGGGAGGGGCACCGGGGAGCTGTTTTTT. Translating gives CASSPKAGRGTGELFF.

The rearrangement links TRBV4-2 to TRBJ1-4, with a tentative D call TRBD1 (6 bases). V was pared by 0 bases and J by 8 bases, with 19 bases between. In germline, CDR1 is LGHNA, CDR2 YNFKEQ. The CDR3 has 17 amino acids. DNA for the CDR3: TGTGCCAGCAGCCAAGATAGCGTGGGGGGCGGTAAGGAAAAACTGTTTTTT. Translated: CASSQDSVGGGKEKLFF.

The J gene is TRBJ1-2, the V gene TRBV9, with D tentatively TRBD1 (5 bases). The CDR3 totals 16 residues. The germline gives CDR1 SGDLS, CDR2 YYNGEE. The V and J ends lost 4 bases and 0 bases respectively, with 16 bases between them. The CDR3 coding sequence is TGTGCCAGCAGCCCGAACACAGGAATCACTAACTATGGCTACACCTTC. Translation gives CASSPNTGITNYGYTF.

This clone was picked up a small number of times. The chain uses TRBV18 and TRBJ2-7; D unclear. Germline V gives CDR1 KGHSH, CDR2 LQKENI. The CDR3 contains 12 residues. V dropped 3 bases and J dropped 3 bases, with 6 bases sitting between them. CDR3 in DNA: TGTGCCAGCTCACCCTCAGACTACGAGCAGTACTTC. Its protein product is CASSPSDYEQYF.

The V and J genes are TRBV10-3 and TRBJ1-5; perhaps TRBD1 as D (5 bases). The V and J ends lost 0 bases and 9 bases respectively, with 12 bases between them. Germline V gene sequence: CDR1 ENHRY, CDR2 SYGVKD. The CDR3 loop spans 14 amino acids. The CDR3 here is CAISESRGVGPQHF. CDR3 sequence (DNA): TGTGCCATCAGTGAGTCACGGGGGGTCGGGCCCCAGCATTTT.

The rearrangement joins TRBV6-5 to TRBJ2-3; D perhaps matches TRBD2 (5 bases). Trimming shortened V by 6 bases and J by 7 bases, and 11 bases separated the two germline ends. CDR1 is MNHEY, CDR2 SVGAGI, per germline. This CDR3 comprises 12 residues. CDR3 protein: CASSHPGYTQYF. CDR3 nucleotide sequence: TGTGCCAGCAGCCACCCGGGGTATACGCAGTATTTT.

CDR3 loop: CASRRGTGAYGYTF. In nucleotides, the CDR3 is TGTGCCAGCAGGCGAGGGACAGGGGCCTATGGCTACACCTTC. J is TRBJ1-2 and V is TRBV2; 10 bases match TRBD1. This CDR3 region has 14 residues. V lost 6 bases to trimming and J lost 4 bases; unmatched junction nucleotides: 5. Germline V CDR1 and CDR2: SNHLY, FYNNEI.

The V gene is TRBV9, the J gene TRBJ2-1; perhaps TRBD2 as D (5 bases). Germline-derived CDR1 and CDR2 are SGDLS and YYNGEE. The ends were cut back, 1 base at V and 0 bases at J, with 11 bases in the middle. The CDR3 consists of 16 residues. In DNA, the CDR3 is TGTGCCAGCAGCGTATCGAGGGCTAGCTCCTACAATGAGCAGTTCTTC. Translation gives CASSVSRASSYNEQFF. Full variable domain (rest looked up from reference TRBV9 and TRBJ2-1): DSGVTQTPKHLITATGQRVTLRCSPRSGDLSVYWYQQSLDQGLQFLIQYYNGEERAKGNILERFSAQQFPDLHSELNLSSLELGDSALYFCASSVSRASSYNEQFFGPGTRLTVL.

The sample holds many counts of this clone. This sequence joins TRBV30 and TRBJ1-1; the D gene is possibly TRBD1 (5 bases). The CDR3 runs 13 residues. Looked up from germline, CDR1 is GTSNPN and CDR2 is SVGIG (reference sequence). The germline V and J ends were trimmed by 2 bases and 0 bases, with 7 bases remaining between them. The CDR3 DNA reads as TGTGCCTGGAGTCGGGGCTTGAACACTGAAGCTTTCTTT. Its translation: CAWSRGLNTEAFF.